These T cell receptor beta chains were read from a single sample in a study of cytomegalovirus exposure and HLA in healthy donors. Repertoires were generated with immunoSEQ multiplex PCR, while TCRdb's copy carries only in-frame clones and drops some. The sample yields around 88,000 clones, over 75% seen once. Sequenced sample: PBMCs. Receptor source: a man in his forties or fifties in good health and CMV-seropositive. Both conserved end residues are trimmed from each CDR3. D genes are given only for firm matches.

v_gene: TRBV5-4; j_gene: TRBJ1-1; len: 12; d_gene: -; CDR3aa: ASSPALGGAEAF
v_gene: TRBV9; j_gene: TRBJ1-3; len: 13; d_gene: -; CDR3aa: ASSVGQGTGNTIY
v_gene: TRBV30; j_gene: TRBJ1-2; len: 11; d_gene: TRBD1; CDR3aa: AWSVQGQYGYT
v_gene: TRBV5-1; j_gene: TRBJ2-5; len: 15; d_gene: TRBD1; CDR3aa: ASSKGQGAGYQETQY
v_gene: TRBV4-3; j_gene: TRBJ1-3; len: 15; d_gene: -; CDR3aa: ASSQDSWGQSGNTIY
v_gene: TRBV14; j_gene: TRBJ2-7; len: 11; d_gene: TRBD1; CDR3aa: ASSRQGTYEQY
v_gene: TRBV28; j_gene: TRBJ2-5; len: 13; d_gene: TRBD1; CDR3aa: ASSKNRGYQETQY
v_gene: TRBV25-1; j_gene: TRBJ1-1; len: 11; d_gene: TRBD1; CDR3aa: ASNTAGDRVAF
v_gene: TRBV2; j_gene: TRBJ2-1; len: 14; d_gene: -; CDR3aa: ASSEEAGAGANQQF
v_gene: TRBV5-1; j_gene: TRBJ2-2; len: 14; d_gene: -; CDR3aa: ASAQQLQGAHGELF
v_gene: TRBV5-1; j_gene: TRBJ2-5; len: 11; d_gene: -; CDR3aa: ASNLGASETQY
v_gene: TRBV4-1; j_gene: TRBJ1-5; len: 12; d_gene: -; CDR3aa: ASSQAPGNQPQN
v_gene: TRBV4-1; j_gene: TRBJ2-7; len: 15; d_gene: TRBD1; CDR3aa: ASSQDPTLDRGYEQY
v_gene: TRBV5-1; j_gene: TRBJ2-1; len: 14; d_gene: -; CDR3aa: ASSDDGTGVYNEQF